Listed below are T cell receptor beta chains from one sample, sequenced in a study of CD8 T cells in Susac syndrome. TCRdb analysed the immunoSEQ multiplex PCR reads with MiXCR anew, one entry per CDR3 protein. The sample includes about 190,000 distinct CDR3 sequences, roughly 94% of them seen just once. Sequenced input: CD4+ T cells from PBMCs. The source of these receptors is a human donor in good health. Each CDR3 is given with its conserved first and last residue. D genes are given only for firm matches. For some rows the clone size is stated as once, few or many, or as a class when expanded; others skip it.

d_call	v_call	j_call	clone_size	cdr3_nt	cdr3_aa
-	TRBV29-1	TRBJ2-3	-	TGCAGCGTTGACAGAACTAGCACAGATACGCAGTATTTT	CSVDRTSTDTQYF
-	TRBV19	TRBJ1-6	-	TGTGCCAGTAGTATTTTCGAGGGTCCGAATTCACCCCTCCACTTT	CASSIFEGPNSPLHF
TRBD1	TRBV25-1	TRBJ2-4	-	TGTGCCAGCAGCGGGACAGGGAAGAATGTTCAGTACTTC	CASSGTGKNVQYF
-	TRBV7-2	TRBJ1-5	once	TGTGCCAGCAGCTTAGTCCACGATCAGCCCCAGCATTTT	CASSLVHDQPQHF
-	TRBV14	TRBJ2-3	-	TGTGCCAGCAGCCAAGATTTACAGGGCCGTGGGTATTTT	CASSQDLQGRGYF
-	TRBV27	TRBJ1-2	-	TGTGCCAGCACCCGAACGGGACAAATAAATGGCTACACCTTC	CASTRTGQINGYTF
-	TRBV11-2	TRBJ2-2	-	TGTGCCAGCAGCTTAGGGGCGAACACCGGGGAGCTGTTTTTT	CASSLGANTGELFF
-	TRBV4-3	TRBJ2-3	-	TGCGCCAGCAGCCTTGAGGGGGGGTCCCTTAGTACGCAGTATTTT	CASSLEGGSLSTQYF
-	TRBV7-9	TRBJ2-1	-	TGTGCCAGCAGCTTAGCCGCCATCCACAATGAGCAGTTCTTC	CASSLAAIHNEQFF
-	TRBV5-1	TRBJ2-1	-	TGCGCCAGCAGCTTGGAAGGGGGTCCTACGTATTACAATGAGCAGTTCTTC	CASSLEGGPTYYNEQFF
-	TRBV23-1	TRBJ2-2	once	TGCGCCAGCAGTCATAAGCTGGCAGGAGGTAGCACCGGGGAGCTGTTTTTT	CASSHKLAGGSTGELFF
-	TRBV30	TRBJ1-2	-	TGTGCCTGGAGTGTAACAGACTATGGCTACACCTTC	CAWSVTDYGYTF
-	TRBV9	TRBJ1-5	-	TGTGCCAGCAGCGTAGCCGGGGAGCGCAATCAGCCCCAGCATTTT	CASSVAGERNQPQHF
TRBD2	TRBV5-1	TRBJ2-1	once	TGCGCCAGCAGCCCGAGGCCTAGCGGCGAGCAGTTCTTC	CASSPRPSGEQFF
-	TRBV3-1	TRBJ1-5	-	TGTGCCAGCAGCCAAGCGGGGAATCAGCCCCAGCATTTT	CASSQAGNQPQHF
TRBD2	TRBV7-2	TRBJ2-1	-	TGTGCCAGCAGCTTAGTAGTAAGCGGGGGGAACAATGAGCAGTTCTTC	CASSLVVSGGNNEQFF
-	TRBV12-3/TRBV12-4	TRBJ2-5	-	TGTGCCAGCAGTTTAGGTTCGTTAGGAGAGACCCAGTACTTC	CASSLGSLGETQYF
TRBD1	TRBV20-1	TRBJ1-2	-	TGCGGTACGGGGGACAGCGGCAACTATGGCTACACCTTC	CGTGDSGNYGYTF
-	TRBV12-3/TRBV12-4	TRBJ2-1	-	TGTGCCAGCAGGCGGAATGAGCAGTTCTTC	CASRRNEQFF
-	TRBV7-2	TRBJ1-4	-	TGTGCCAGCAACATGGGTGCAACTAATGAAAAACTGTTTTTT	CASNMGATNEKLFF
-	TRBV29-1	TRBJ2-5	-	TGCAGCGTACTAAGGGGCAGGCGGCGTGGGGATTTGGAGACCCAGTACTTC	CSVLRGRRRGDLETQYF
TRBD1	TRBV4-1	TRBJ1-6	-	TGCGCCAGCAGCCAGGCGACAGGGATGGATTCACCCCTCCACTTT	CASSQATGMDSPLHF
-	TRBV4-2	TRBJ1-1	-	TGTGCCAGCAGCCAAGATATCCCCACTGAAGCTTTCTTT	CASSQDIPTEAFF
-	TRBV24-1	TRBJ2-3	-	TGTGCCACCAGTGATGAGTTGGATACGCAGTATTTT	CATSDELDTQYF
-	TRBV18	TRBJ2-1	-	TGTGCCAGCTCACCACCGGGACGGTTCAATGAGCAGTTCTTC	CASSPPGRFNEQFF
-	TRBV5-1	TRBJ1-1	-	TGCGCCAGCAGCGGTGGACAGCTCTTTGAAGCTTTCTTT	CASSGGQLFEAFF
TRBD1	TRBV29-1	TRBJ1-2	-	TGCAGCGTGGGGGGACAGCTCTATGGCTACACCTTC	CSVGGQLYGYTF
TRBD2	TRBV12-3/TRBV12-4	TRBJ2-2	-	TGTGCCAGCAGTCCGCCGAGCGGGGCCAACACCGGGGAGCTGTTTTTT	CASSPPSGANTGELFF
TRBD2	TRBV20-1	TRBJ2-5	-	TGCAGTGCTAGAGATCCCCCCCAGCGGGACCTTCGGGAGACCCAGTACTTC	CSARDPPQRDLRETQYF
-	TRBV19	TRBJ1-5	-	TGTGCCAGTAATTCCCTTATGGAGCCCCAGCATTTT	CASNSLMEPQHF
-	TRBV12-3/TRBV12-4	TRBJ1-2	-	TGTGCCAGCAGTTTAGCGGTTGGAGAGGATGGCTACACCTTC	CASSLAVGEDGYTF
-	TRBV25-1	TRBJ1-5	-	TGTGCCAGCACCCCCCGGGACCATCAGCCCCAGCATTTT	CASTPRDHQPQHF
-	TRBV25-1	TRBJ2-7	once	TGTGCCAGCAGTGAAGGTCCAGAGCAGTACTTC	CASSEGPEQYF
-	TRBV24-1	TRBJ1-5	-	TGTGCCACCAGTGATCTGTATAGCAATCAGCCCCAGCATTTT	CATSDLYSNQPQHF
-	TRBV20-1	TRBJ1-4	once	TGCAGTCCCCGGGGGGTCGAGCAACTGTTTTTT	CSPRGVEQLFF
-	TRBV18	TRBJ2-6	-	TGTGCCAGCTCACCTACGGTCACCCAGGCAGGGGCCAACGTCCTGACTTTC	CASSPTVTQAGANVLTF
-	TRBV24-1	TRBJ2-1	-	TGTGCCACCAGTGATTCAGGGGACAATGAGCAGTTCTTC	CATSDSGDNEQFF
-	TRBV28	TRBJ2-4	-	TGTGCCAGCAGTGGCCAGGTTCAGTACTTC	CASSGQVQYF
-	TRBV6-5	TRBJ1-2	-	TGTGCCAGCAGCCGCGTGGGAGCCTATGGCTACACCTTC	CASSRVGAYGYTF
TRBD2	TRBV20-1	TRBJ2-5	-	TGCAGTGCTAGAGATAGCGGGGGGGCCCAAGAGACCCAGTACTTC	CSARDSGGAQETQYF
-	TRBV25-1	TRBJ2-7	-	TGTGCCAGCAGTTATCACCGGGACACCTACGAGCAGTACTTC	CASSYHRDTYEQYF
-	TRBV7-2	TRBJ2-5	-	TGTGCCAGCAGCTCCCAAGGAAGGGCCTCCGCCCAGTACTTC	CASSSQGRASAQYF
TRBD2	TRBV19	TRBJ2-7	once	TGTGCCAGTAGTATAGCCGTATGGGAGGGCTCCTACGAGCAGTACTTC	CASSIAVWEGSYEQYF
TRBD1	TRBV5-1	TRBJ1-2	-	TGCGCCAGCAGCTTGGCCCCTCTCCGGACAGGAGGGGGCTACACCTTC	CASSLAPLRTGGGYTF